This T cell receptor beta chain stems from a study of T cell changes during pregnancy in multiple sclerosis. V was cut by 7 bases and J by 8 bases, with 21 bases left in between. The CDR3 contains 15 residues. Germline CDR1 and CDR2: SNHLY and FYNNEI. Sequencing was performed with immunoSEQ multiplex PCR; in TCRdb, only in-frame clones are kept and a portion is missing. The table has 60,000 to 85,000 clones, more than 90% seen once. The chain combines TRBV2 with TRBJ2-1, with D perhaps TRBD2 (6 bases). The material was peripheral blood, obtained after pregnancy. The TCR comes from a female donor in good health, enrolled as a control in a pregnancy study. CDR3 in DNA: TGTGCCAGCACTGGGAATCGACGGGAGCTGGATGAGCAGTTCTTC. Its protein product is CASTGNRRELDEQFF.